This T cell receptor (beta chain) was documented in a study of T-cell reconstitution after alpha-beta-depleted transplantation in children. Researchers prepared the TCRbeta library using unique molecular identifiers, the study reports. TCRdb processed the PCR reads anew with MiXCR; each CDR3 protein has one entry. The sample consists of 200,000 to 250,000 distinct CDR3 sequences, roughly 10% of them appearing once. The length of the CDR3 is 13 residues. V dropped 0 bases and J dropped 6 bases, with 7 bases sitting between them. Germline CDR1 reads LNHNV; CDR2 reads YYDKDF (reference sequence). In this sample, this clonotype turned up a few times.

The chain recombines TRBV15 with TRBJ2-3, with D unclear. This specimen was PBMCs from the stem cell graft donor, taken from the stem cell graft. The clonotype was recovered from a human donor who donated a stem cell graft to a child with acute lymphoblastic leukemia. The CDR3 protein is CATSRDPDDTQYF. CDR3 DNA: TGTGCCACCAGCAGAGATCCAGACGATACGCAGTATTTT. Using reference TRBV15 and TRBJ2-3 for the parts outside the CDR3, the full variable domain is DAMVIQNPRYQVTQFGKPVTLSCSQTLNHNVMYWYQQKSSQAPKLLFHYYDKDFNNEADTPDNFQSRRPNTSFCFLDIRSPGLGDTAMYLCATSRDPDDTQYFGPGTRLTVL.